The text below deals with one T cell receptor (beta chain). These data come from a study of low-dose radiotherapy and immunotherapy resistance in tumors. Primers targeting TRAV and TRBV primed first-strand cDNA, covering alpha and beta chains. The PCR that amplified TCRs ran for around 20 cycles, relying on a constant-region primer and a V-primer adapter. TCRdb reprocessed the reads with MiXCR, giving one entry per CDR3 protein. The sample lists some 13,000 distinct CDR3 sequences, under 80% seen once, with under 6.5% in the top ten. The CDR3 is made up of 14 amino acids. V lost 5 bases and J lost 5; bases outside the gene matches: 5. The V gene's germline CDR1 is MNHNS and CDR2 SASEGT.

The chain combines TRBV6-1 with TRBJ1-5, with TRBD1 matching 8 bases. The sequence came from a human donor with advanced metastatic prostate, ovarian, gallbladder or colorectal cancer (not recorded which). This table probably holds off-target reads from a library built for another chain. CDR3 in DNA: TGTGCCAGCAGTATCAGGGGGCGCGATCAGCCCCAGCATTTT. Translation: CASSIRGRDQPQHF.